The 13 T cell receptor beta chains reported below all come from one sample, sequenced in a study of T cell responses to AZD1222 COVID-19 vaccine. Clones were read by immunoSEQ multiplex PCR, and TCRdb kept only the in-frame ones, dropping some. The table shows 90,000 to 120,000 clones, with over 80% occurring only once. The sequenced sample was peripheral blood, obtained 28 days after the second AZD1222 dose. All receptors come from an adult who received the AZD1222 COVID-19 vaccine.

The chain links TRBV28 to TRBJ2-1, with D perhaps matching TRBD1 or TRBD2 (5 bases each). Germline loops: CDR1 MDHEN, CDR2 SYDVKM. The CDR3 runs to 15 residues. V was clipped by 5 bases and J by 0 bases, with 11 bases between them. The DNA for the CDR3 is TGTGCCAGCAGTCCGGGACCGAGCTCCTACAATGAGCAGTTCTTC. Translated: CASSPGPSSYNEQFF.

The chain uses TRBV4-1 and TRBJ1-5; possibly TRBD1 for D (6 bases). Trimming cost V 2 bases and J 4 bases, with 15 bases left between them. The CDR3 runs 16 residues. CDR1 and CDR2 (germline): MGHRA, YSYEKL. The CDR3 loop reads CASSQIRGGGNQPQHF. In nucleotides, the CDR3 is TGCGCCAGCAGCCAAATCAGGGGCGGGGGAAATCAGCCCCAGCATTTT.

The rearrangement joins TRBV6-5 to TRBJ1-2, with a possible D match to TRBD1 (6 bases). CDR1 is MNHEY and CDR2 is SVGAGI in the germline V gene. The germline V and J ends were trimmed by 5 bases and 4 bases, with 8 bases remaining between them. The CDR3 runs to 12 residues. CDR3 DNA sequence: TGTGCCAGCAGTACAGGGCCCTATGGCTACACCTTC. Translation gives CASSTGPYGYTF.

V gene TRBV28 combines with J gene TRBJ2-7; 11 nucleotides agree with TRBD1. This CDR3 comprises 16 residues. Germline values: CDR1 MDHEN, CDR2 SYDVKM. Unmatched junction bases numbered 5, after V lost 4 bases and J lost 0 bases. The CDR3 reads CASSSLDRGLSYEQYF. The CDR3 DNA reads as TGTGCCAGCAGTTCATTGGACAGGGGGCTCTCCTACGAGCAGTACTTC.

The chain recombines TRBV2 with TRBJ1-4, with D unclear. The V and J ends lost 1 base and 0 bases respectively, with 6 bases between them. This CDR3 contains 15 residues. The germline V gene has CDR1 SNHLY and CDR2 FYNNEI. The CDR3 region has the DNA TGTGCCAGCAGTGAAGACGGAGCAACTAATGAAAAACTGTTTTTT. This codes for CASSEDGATNEKLFF.

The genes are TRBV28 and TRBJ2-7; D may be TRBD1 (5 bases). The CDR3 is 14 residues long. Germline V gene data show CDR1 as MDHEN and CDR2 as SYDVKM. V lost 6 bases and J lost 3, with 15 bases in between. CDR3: CASSQQVRFYEQYF. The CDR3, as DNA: TGTGCCAGCAGCCAACAGGTTAGGTTCTACGAGCAGTACTTC.

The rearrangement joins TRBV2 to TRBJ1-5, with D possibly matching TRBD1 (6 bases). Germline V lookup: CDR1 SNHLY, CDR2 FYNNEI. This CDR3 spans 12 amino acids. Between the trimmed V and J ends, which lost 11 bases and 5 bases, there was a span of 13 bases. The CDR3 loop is CAVREGDQPQHF. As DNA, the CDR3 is TGTGCCGTCAGGGAGGGGGATCAGCCCCAGCATTTT.

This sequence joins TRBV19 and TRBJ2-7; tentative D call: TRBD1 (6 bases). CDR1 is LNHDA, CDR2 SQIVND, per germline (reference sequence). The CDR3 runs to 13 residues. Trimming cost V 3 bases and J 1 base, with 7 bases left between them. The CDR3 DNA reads TGTGCCAGTAGTATGGGGGCTTCCTACGAGCAGTACTTC. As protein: CASSMGASYEQYF.

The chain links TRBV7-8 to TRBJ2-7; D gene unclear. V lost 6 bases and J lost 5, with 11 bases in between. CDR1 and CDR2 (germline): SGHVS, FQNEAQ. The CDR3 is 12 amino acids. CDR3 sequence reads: CASSPDGDEQYF. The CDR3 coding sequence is TGTGCCAGCAGTCCCGACGGAGACGAGCAGTACTTC.

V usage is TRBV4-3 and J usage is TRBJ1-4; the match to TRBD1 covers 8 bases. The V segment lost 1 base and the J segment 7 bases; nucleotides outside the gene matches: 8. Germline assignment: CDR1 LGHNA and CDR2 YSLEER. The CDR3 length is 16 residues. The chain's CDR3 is CASSQALTGVGEKLFF. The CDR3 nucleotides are TGCGCCAGCAGCCAAGCTTTGACAGGGGTGGGTGAAAAACTGTTTTTT.

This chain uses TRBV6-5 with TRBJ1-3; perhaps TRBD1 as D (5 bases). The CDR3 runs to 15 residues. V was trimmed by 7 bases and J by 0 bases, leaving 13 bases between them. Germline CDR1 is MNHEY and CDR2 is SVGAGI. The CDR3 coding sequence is TGTGCCAGCATGGGCGGGGACCTCTCTGGAAACACCATATATTTT. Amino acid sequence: CASMGGDLSGNTIYF.

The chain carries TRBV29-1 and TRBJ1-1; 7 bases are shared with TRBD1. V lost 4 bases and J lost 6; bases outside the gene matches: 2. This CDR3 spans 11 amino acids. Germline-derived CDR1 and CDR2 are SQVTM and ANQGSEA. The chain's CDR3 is CSVGQGAEAFF. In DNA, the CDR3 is TGCAGCGTTGGACAGGGCGCTGAAGCTTTCTTT.

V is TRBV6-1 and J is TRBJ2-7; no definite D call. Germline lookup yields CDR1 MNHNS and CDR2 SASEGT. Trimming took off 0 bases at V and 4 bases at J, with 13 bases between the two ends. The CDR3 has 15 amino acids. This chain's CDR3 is CASSEAYLPIYEQYF. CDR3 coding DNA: TGTGCCAGCAGTGAAGCGTATCTACCCATTTACGAGCAGTACTTC.